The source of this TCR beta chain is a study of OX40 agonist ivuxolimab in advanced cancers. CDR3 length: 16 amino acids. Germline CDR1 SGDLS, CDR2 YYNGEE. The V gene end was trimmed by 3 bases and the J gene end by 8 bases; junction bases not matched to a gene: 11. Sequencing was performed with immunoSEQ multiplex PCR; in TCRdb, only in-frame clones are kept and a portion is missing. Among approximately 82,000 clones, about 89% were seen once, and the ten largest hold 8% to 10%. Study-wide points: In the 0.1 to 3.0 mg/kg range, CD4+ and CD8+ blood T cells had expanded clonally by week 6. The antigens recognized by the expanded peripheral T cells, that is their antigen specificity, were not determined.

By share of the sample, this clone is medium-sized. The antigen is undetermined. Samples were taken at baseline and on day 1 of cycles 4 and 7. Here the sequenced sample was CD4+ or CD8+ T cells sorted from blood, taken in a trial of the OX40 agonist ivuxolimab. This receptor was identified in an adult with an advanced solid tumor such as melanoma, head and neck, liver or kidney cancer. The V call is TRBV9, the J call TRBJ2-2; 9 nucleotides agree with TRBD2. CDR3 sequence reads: CASSAISRSGGGELFF. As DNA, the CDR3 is TGTGCCAGCAGCGCAATTTCGCGTAGCGGGGGTGGGGAGCTGTTTTTT. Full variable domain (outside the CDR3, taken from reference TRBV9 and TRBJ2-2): DSGVTQTPKHLITATGQRVTLRCSPRSGDLSVYWYQQSLDQGLQFLIQYYNGEERAKGNILERFSAQQFPDLHSELNLSSLELGDSALYFCASSAISRSGGGELFFGEGSRLTVL.